This TCR beta chain was profiled in a study of T-cell memory formation after mild COVID-19. Turning to the study itself: Across donors, TCR clusters were largely donor specific. General study findings and limits: The appearance of some responding clones in pre-infection memory suggested that cross-reactive memory joined.

From germline, CDR1 is MNHEY and CDR2 SVGAGI. Deletions cut 7 bases from V and 2 bases from J, with 12 bases between. This CDR3 is built from 15 residues. Comment on this clonotype: Its target is not known.

TCRdb ran MiXCR on the 5' RACE reads and lists one entry per CDR3 protein. The sample includes 40,000 to 60,000 distinct CDR3 sequences, roughly 27% of them seen just once. Sequenced material: PBMCs or a T cell subset sorted from them (not recorded which). The clonotype was recovered from a man between 18 and 29 years old who had mild COVID-19 (a few samples of this study predate the infection). Cell type and time point are not known. The chain carries TRBV6-5 and TRBJ2-6; tentatively, D is TRBD2 (6 bases). For the CDR3, the DNA is TGTGCCAGCACCCTCTCGGGGGCTGGGGCCAACGTCCTGACTTTC. Encoded protein: CASTLSGAGANVLTF.